Shown below are 14 T cell receptor beta chains from a single sample sequenced in a study of shared clonotypes between healthy human individuals. The repertoire was sequenced with immunoSEQ multiplex PCR; TCRdb's copy has only in-frame clones and lacks some. Here the sample spans about 600,000 clones, around three quarters being singletons. Specimen: PBMCs. The receptor source for this set is a woman in her forties in good health. Some clones in this sample may be carry-over from other donors' samples.

V gene TRBV14 combines with J gene TRBJ2-7; 10 positions agree with TRBD2. CDR1 is SGHDN, CDR2 FVKESK, per germline. Germline trimming cut 3 bases from V and 2 bases from J; bases unmatched to any gene: 16. The CDR3 has 19 residues. The CDR3 sequence: CASSHLRRASGSSTYEQYF. In nucleotides, the CDR3 is TGTGCCAGCAGCCACCTCCGGAGGGCTAGCGGGAGCTCAACCTACGAGCAGTACTTC.

The J gene is TRBJ2-5, the V gene TRBV6-1; tentatively, D is TRBD1 (7 bases). Germline V gene lookup returns CDR1 MNHNS and CDR2 SASEGT. There are 15 residues in the CDR3. V was shortened by 5 bases and J by 5 bases, with 18 bases between the two germline ends. DNA for the CDR3: TGTGCCAGCAGTACCCAACCGACAGGGAGGGAGACCCAGTACTTC. Amino acids: CASSTQPTGRETQYF.

The V and J genes are TRBV28 and TRBJ2-1; D gene uncertain. V lost 7 bases and J 9 bases, leaving 10 bases between the germline ends. CDR3 length equals 11 residues. Germline assignment: CDR1 MDHEN and CDR2 SYDVKM. The CDR3 sequence: CASTGDFEQFF. The CDR3 bases are TGTGCCAGCACTGGAGATTTTGAGCAGTTCTTC.

This chain links TRBV25-1 with TRBJ2-5; 9 bases agree with TRBD1. This CDR3 spans 15 amino acids. Looked up from germline, CDR1 is MGHDK and CDR2 is SYGVNS. With V trimmed by 6 bases and J by 5 bases, 10 bases remained unmatched. The CDR3 loop is CASRTRTGGWETQYF. In DNA form, the CDR3 reads TGTGCCAGCAGAACCAGAACAGGGGGCTGGGAGACCCAGTACTTC.

The rearrangement links TRBV28 to TRBJ2-2; D not resolved. The CDR3 is 11 amino acids. Germline V gene sequence: CDR1 MDHEN, CDR2 SYDVKM. V was shortened by 3 bases and J by 8 bases, with 4 bases between the two germline ends. In nucleotides, the CDR3 is TGTGCCAGCAGTTTTCTGGGGGAGCTGTTTTTT. Residues: CASSFLGELFF.

The V and J genes are TRBV19 and TRBJ1-2; no firm D call. CDR1 is LNHDA, CDR2 SQIVND, per germline (reference sequence). This CDR3 spans 13 amino acids. V lost 3 bases, J lost 4 bases, and 9 bases lay in between. The DNA for the CDR3 is TGTGCCAGTAGTATGGTCGAAAGCTATGGCTACACCTTC. Its translation is CASSMVESYGYTF.

The DNA for the CDR3 is TGTGCCATCAGTGACCAACTTAGACTAGCGGGTGATCCCTACGAGCAGTACTTC. Translated: CAISDQLRLAGDPYEQYF. This chain links TRBV10-3 with TRBJ2-7, with 10 bases matching TRBD2. V lost 3 bases and J lost 2; bases outside the gene matches: 13. Germline CDR1 reads ENHRY; CDR2 reads SYGVKD. CDR3 length: 18 amino acids.

For this clone: The same CDR3 can be traced to other DNA sequences in this sample. The V call is TRBV28, the J call TRBJ1-5; D gene unclear. There are 12 residues in the CDR3. Trimming removed 5 bases at V and 4 bases at J, with 6 bases between. Germline CDR1 is MDHEN and CDR2 is SYDVKM. CDR3: CASSQLNQPQHF. In DNA form, the CDR3 reads TGTGCCAGCAGTCAACTTAATCAGCCCCAGCATTTT.

Concerning this clone itself: The junction departs from the called germline gene at one end, perhaps through a read error. Additional DNA sequences in this sample encode the identical CDR3. V gene TRBV2 combines with J gene TRBJ1-2; 12 bases are a match to TRBD1. The CDR3 runs to 15 residues. Germline CDR1 and CDR2: SNHLY and FYNNEI. DNA for the CDR3: TGTGCCAGCAGATTATCGGGACAGGGGGCTGGGGGCTACACCTTT. It is translated as CASRLSGQGAGGYTF. The whole variable domain, remainder taken from reference TRBV2 and TRBJ1-2, is EPEVTQTPSHQVTQMGQEVILRCVPISNHLYFYWYRQILGQKVEFLVSFYNNEISEKSEIFDDQFSVERPDGSNFTLKIRSTKLEDSAMYFCASRLSGQGAGGYTFGSGTRLTVV.

Concerning this clone: Other DNA sequences in the sample encode the same CDR3. V gene TRBV7-2 combines with J gene TRBJ1-2; a possible D gene is TRBD1 (6 bases). Deletions cut 5 bases from V and 5 bases from J, with 9 bases between. CDR3 length: 12 amino acids. Germline CDR1 reads SGHTA; CDR2 reads FQGNSA. Written as DNA, the CDR3 is TGTGCCAGCAGCATACAGGGTTATGGCTACACCTTC. It encodes CASSIQGYGYTF.

V is TRBV5-4 and J is TRBJ1-1; D not resolved. V lost 0 bases, J lost 1 base, and 4 bases lay in between. Germline V gene data show CDR1 as SGHNT and CDR2 as YYREEE (reference sequence). CDR3 length equals 13 residues. CDR3 sequence reads: CASSLAPNTEAFF. The CDR3 region has the DNA TGTGCCAGCAGCTTGGCGCCGAACACTGAAGCTTTCTTT.

A note on this clone: A far larger clone is only one base removed, so a read error is likely. The genes are TRBV27 and TRBJ2-7, with 10 nucleotides matching TRBD2. Germline V lookup: CDR1 MNHEY, CDR2 SMNVEV (reference sequence). The CDR3 is 14 residues long. Trimming took 5 bases from V and 9 from J; bases not matched to a gene: 10. DNA for the CDR3: TGTGCCAGCAGTGAAGCGGGAGGGCCTCACGGGCAGTACTTC. Its translation: CASSEAGGPHGQYF.

The chain joins TRBV7-9 to TRBJ1-2; 7 nucleotides align to TRBD1. The germline V gene encodes CDR1 SEHNR and CDR2 FQNEAQ (reference sequence). With 5 bases clipped from V and 3 bases from J, the junction kept 6 bases outside the gene matches. The CDR3 has 14 residues. Here the CDR3 DNA reads TGTGCCAGCAGCAAACAGGGGATTGACTATGGCTACACCTTC. Amino acids: CASSKQGIDYGYTF.

The chain uses TRBV6-6 and TRBJ1-5; D call uncertain. V dropped 3 bases and J dropped 7 bases, with 10 bases sitting between them. CDR1 is MNHNY, CDR2 SVGAGI, per germline (reference sequence). There are 13 residues in the CDR3. Written as DNA, the CDR3 is TGTGCCAGCAGTTATGGCAGAGGACAGCCCCAGCATTTT. Translating gives CASSYGRGQPQHF.